One sample yielded the 23 T cell receptor beta chains listed below, sequenced in a study of blood T cell repertoires in COVID-19. TCRdb's table, derived via immunoSEQ multiplex PCR, lists solely in-frame clones and lacks some. Of fewer than 300,000 clones in the sample, about 85% are singletons; the top ten hold under 4.5%. Sequenced input: peripheral blood. The receptors come from a man aged 60 to 75 who had recovered from COVID-19.

The V call is TRBV19, the J call TRBJ1-1; no firm D call. Germline V gene data show CDR1 as LNHDA and CDR2 as SQIVND (reference sequence). This CDR3 spans 15 amino acids. V was cut by 5 bases and J by 4 bases, with 17 bases left in between. DNA for the CDR3: TGTGCCAGTAGTCTCCTGAACATAGCCTTCACTGAAGCTTTCTTT. It is translated as CASSLLNIAFTEAFF.

The chain links TRBV28 to TRBJ1-1, with 7 bases identical to TRBD1. With V trimmed by 6 bases and J by 3 bases, 7 bases remained unmatched. Germline V gene lookup returns CDR1 MDHEN and CDR2 SYDVKM. CDR3 length equals 14 residues. CDR3 coding DNA: TGTGCCAGCAGGCGACAGGGTAGGGACACTGAAGCTTTCTTT. Protein sequence: CASRRQGRDTEAFF. Combining the CDR3 with reference TRBV28 and TRBJ1-1 gives the whole variable domain DVKVTQSSRYLVKRTGEKVFLECVQDMDHENMFWYRQDPGLGLRLIYFSYDVKMKEKGDIPEGYSVSREKKERFSLILESASTNQTSMYLCASRRQGRDTEAFFGQGTRLTVV.

The rearrangement uses TRBV19 and TRBJ2-2; no reliable D call. Trimming stripped 0 bases from V and 5 bases from J, with 7 bases between. Germline-derived CDR1 and CDR2 are LNHDA and SQIVND (reference sequence). This CDR3 region has 14 residues. The CDR3 loop reads CASSIDPSTGELFF. Written as DNA, the CDR3 is TGTGCCAGTAGTATAGATCCCAGTACCGGGGAGCTGTTTTTT.

The chain joins TRBV18 to TRBJ2-1, with TRBD1 identical over 7 bases. The CDR3 extends over 13 amino acids. Germline loops: CDR1 KGHSH, CDR2 LQKENI. V dropped 3 bases and J dropped 8; count of bases not matched to a gene: 4. CDR3 nucleotides: TGTGCCAGCTCACCCCAGGGGACAGATGAGCAGTTCTTC. Encoded protein: CASSPQGTDEQFF.

J is TRBJ2-7 and V is TRBV6-6; possible D gene TRBD1, 6 bases. V was clipped by 10 bases and J by 7 bases, with 17 bases between them. Germline V CDR1 and CDR2: MNHNY, SVGAGI (reference sequence). The CDR3 extends over 12 amino acids. CDR3 nucleotides: TGTGCCACCCAGCCAGGGGCGCGGGAGCAGTACTTC. Translation: CATQPGAREQYF.

V and J are TRBV3-1 (or the pseudogene TRBV3-2) and TRBJ2-1; TRBD2 matches 7 bases. This CDR3 comprises 16 residues. J lost 3 bases, V lost 1 base, and 6 bases had no gene match. Germline-derived CDR1 and CDR2 are LGHDT and YNNKEL (reference sequence). Written as DNA, the CDR3 is TGTGCCAGCAGCCAAGCCCGCGGGGGAGGCTACAATGAGCAGTTCTTC. This encodes CASSQARGGGYNEQFF.

The chain links TRBV30 to TRBJ1-3; no reliable D call. The V and J ends lost 0 bases and 4 bases respectively, with 4 bases between them. The CDR3 loop spans 12 amino acids. Germline-derived CDR1 and CDR2 are GTSNPN and SVGIG (reference sequence). CDR3 sequence reads: CAWSVAGNTIYF. In DNA, the CDR3 is TGTGCCTGGAGTGTCGCGGGAAACACCATATATTTT.

This chain connects TRBV4-2 to TRBJ1-4, with 9 positions matching TRBD1. CDR3 length: 16 amino acids. Germline V gene lookup returns CDR1 LGHNA and CDR2 YNFKEQ. Losses at the gene ends were 2 bases for V and 6 bases for J; bases not matched to a gene: 7. CDR3 in amino acids: CASSQLQGARYEKLFF. The DNA for the CDR3 is TGTGCCAGCAGCCAACTACAGGGGGCGAGGTATGAAAAACTGTTTTTT.

This chain's CDR3 is CASSSGIQNQPQHF. The CDR3 region has the DNA TGTGCCAGCTCGTCAGGGATTCAGAATCAGCCCCAGCATTTT. The chain combines TRBV18 with TRBJ1-5; maybe TRBD1 (5 bases). This CDR3 contains 14 residues. V shed 6 bases and J shed 4 bases, with 13 bases lying between them. Per the germline V gene, CDR1 is KGHSH and CDR2 is LQKENI.

The rearrangement links TRBV11-2 to TRBJ1-5, with 10 bases identical to TRBD1. From germline, CDR1 is SGHAT and CDR2 FQNNGV. Losses at the gene ends were 5 bases for V and 5 bases for J; bases not matched to a gene: 15. The CDR3 totals 18 residues. CDR3 in DNA: TGTGCCAGCAGCGGATGGACCGGGACAGGGGTTGGTGATCAGCCCCAGCATTTT. This gives the protein CASSGWTGTGVGDQPQHF.

The chain couples TRBV19 to TRBJ2-2, with 7 bases that match TRBD1. The CDR3 has 17 amino acids. V lost 2 bases to trimming and J lost 3 bases; unmatched junction nucleotides: 9. Germline CDR1 and CDR2: LNHDA and SQIVND (reference sequence). CDR3 DNA: TGTGCCAGTAGTATAAGTTCAAAGGGGGCGGACACCGGGGAGCTGTTTTTT. It specifies CASSISSKGADTGELFF.

The chain uses TRBV6-1 and TRBJ1-3; 7 bases fit TRBD1. Germline trimming cut 2 bases from V and 3 bases from J; bases unmatched to any gene: 10. The CDR3 totals 17 residues. Germline assignment: CDR1 MNHNS and CDR2 SASEGT. The CDR3, as DNA: TGTGCCAGCAGTGAAAAAGGGGCAGGGGGAGGTGGAAACACCATATATTTT. This translates into CASSEKGAGGGGNTIYF.

The chain combines TRBV7-8 with TRBJ2-1; D may be TRBD2 (6 bases). This CDR3 is 16 amino acids long. CDR1 and CDR2 (germline): SGHVS, FQNEAQ. V lost 1 base and J lost 2, with 12 bases in between. This CDR3 is CASSLGLGGAYNEQFF. The CDR3 nucleotides are TGTGCCAGCAGCTTAGGATTGGGCGGGGCCTACAATGAGCAGTTCTTC.

The genes are TRBV20-1 and TRBJ1-5; D is uncertain. V gave up 3 bases and J gave up 7 bases, with 16 bases separating them. In germline, CDR1 is DFQATT, CDR2 SNEGSKA (reference sequence). The CDR3 length is 14 residues. The chain's CDR3 is CSASTRDARQPQHF. The DNA for the CDR3 is TGCAGTGCTAGTACCCGGGATGCACGGCAGCCCCAGCATTTT.

The count of this clone is one. This chain uses TRBV19 with TRBJ1-4; 8 bases map to TRBD1. The germline V gene encodes CDR1 LNHDA and CDR2 SQIVND (reference sequence). V lost 4 bases to trimming and J lost 2 bases; unmatched junction nucleotides: 6. The CDR3 totals 16 residues. In DNA form, the CDR3 reads TGTGCCAGTAGTAAAGACAGGGGACGGACTAATGAAAAACTGTTTTTT. It codes for CASSKDRGRTNEKLFF. The whole variable domain, filled in from reference TRBV19 and TRBJ1-4, reads DGGITQSPKYLFRKEGQNVTLSCEQNLNHDAMYWYRQDPGQGLRLIYYSQIVNDFQKGDIAEGYSVSREKKESFPLTVTSAQKNPTAFYLCASSKDRGRTNEKLFFGSGTQLSVL.

The genes are TRBV3-1 (or the pseudogene TRBV3-2) and TRBJ2-3; TRBD2 matches 10 bases. With 0 bases clipped from V and 0 bases from J, the junction kept 9 bases outside the gene matches. This CDR3 is 19 amino acids long. Germline CDR1 LGHDT, CDR2 YNNKEL (reference sequence). The CDR3 DNA is TGTGCCAGCAGCCAAGATCTGCTAGCGGGGGCCTATAGCACAGATACGCAGTATTTT. Its translation is CASSQDLLAGAYSTDTQYF.

The chain uses TRBV6-2 or TRBV6-3 and TRBJ1-2, with TRBD1 as a possible D gene (6 bases). From germline, CDR1 is MNHEY and CDR2 SVGEGT. This CDR3 is 13 amino acids long. V lost 5 bases and J lost 7, with 14 bases in between. The CDR3 bases are TGTGCCAGCAGTCAGGGGCTCGCAAGTGGCTACACCTTC. Translating it yields CASSQGLASGYTF.

The rearrangement joins TRBV5-1 to TRBJ1-4; TRBD1 is a possible D gene (5 bases). The ends were cut back, 3 bases at V and 6 bases at J, with 15 bases in the middle. The CDR3 has 15 amino acids. Per the germline V gene, CDR1 is SGHRS and CDR2 is YFSETQ. The CDR3 sequence: CASSSPGGSHEKLFF. The CDR3 DNA is TGCGCCAGCAGCTCGCCCGGGGGTAGTCATGAAAAACTGTTTTTT.

In this sample, this clone turned up once. The CDR3 loop is CASSLARTSSYEQYF. CDR3 DNA sequence: TGCGCCAGCAGCTTGGCGCGGACAAGCTCCTACGAGCAGTACTTC. V gene TRBV5-1 combines with J gene TRBJ2-7, with a weak D call TRBD1 (5 bases). This CDR3 region has 15 residues. V gave up 0 bases and J gave up 0 bases, with 10 bases separating them. Germline V CDR1 and CDR2: SGHRS, YFSETQ.

This chain uses TRBV3-1 (or the pseudogene TRBV3-2) with TRBJ1-1; TRBD1 matches at 8 bases. Germline CDR1 and CDR2: LGHDT and YNNKEL (reference sequence). The V segment lost 4 bases and the J segment 5 bases; nucleotides outside the gene matches: 9. The CDR3 totals 15 residues. CDR3 nucleotide sequence: TGTGCCAGCAGCCGAGAAAGGACAGGGAAGACTGAAGCTTTCTTT. Translation: CASSRERTGKTEAFF.

The table lists this clone with a count of one. The chain uses TRBV5-1 and TRBJ1-2; 9 nucleotides align to TRBD1. Germline V CDR1 and CDR2: SGHRS, YFSETQ. V lost 6 bases, J lost 6 bases, and 12 bases stayed unmatched. The CDR3 covers 15 residues. For the CDR3, the DNA is TGCGCCAGCAAACCCCCGGGACAGGGTAAAAATGGCTACACCTTC. Amino acids: CASKPPGQGKNGYTF. The complete variable domain, with remaining parts taken from reference TRBV5-1 and TRBJ1-2, reads KAGVTQTPRYLIKTRGQQVTLSCSPISGHRSVSWYQQTPGQGLQFLFEYFSETQRNKGNFPGRFSGRQFSNSRSEMNVSTLELGDSALYLCASKPPGQGKNGYTFGSGTRLTVV.

The rearrangement links TRBV7-2 to TRBJ1-6; no clear D gene. Trimming took off 5 bases at V and 4 bases at J, with 18 bases between the two ends. Per germline, CDR1 SGHTA and CDR2 FQGNSA. This CDR3 contains 17 residues. CDR3 protein: CASSPDSTGMYNSPLHF. CDR3 coding DNA: TGTGCCAGCAGCCCCGATTCGACCGGGATGTATAATTCACCCCTCCACTTT.

This clone was recorded once. The V call is TRBV30, the J call TRBJ2-7; D might be TRBD2 (7 bases). The germline CDR1 and CDR2 sequences are GTSNPN and SVGIG (reference sequence). The V end lost 5 bases, the J end lost 6 bases, and 8 bases lay between the germline ends. CDR3 length: 10 amino acids. The CDR3 DNA follows: TGTGCCTGGGGGGGGGCCGAGCAGTACTTC. It encodes CAWGGAEQYF.